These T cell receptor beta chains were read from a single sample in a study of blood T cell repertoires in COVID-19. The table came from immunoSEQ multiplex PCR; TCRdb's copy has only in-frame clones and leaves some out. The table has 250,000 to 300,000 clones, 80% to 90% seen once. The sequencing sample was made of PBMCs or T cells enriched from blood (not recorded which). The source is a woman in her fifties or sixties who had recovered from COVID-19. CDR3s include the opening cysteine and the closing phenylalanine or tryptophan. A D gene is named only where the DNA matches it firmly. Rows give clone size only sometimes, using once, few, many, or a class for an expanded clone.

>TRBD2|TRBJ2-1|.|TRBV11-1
TGTGCCAGCAGCGTTTCACTAGCGGGAGAACGGCATGAGCAGTTCTTC
CASSVSLAGERHEQFF
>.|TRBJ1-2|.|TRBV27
TGTGCCAGCAGTTGGGGCCGACGTTCAGGCTACACCTTC
CASSWGRRSGYTF
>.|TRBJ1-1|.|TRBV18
TGTGCCAGCTCGTCTATTAACACTGAAGCTTTCTTT
CASSSINTEAFF
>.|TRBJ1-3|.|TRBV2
TGTGCCAGCAGGTACTCTGGAAACACCATATATTTT
CASRYSGNTIYF
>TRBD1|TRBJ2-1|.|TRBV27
TGTGCCACCCGACAGGGGCTCGAATACAATGAGCAGTTCTTC
CATRQGLEYNEQFF
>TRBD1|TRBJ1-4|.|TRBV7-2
TGTGCCAGCAGCTCGACAGGGAGCGTGGGCGAAAAACTGTTTTTT
CASSSTGSVGEKLFF
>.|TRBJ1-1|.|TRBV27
TGTGCCAGCAGCCTCAGGGGAAACACTGAAGCTTTCTTT
CASSLRGNTEAFF
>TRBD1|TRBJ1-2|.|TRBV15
TGTGCCACCAGGACAGGGGTACATTATGGCTACACCTTC
CATRTGVHYGYTF
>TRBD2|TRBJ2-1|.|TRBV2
TGTGCCAGCAGTGAAGCGCTTTGGACTAGCGGGAGGCAGTTCTTC
CASSEALWTSGRQFF
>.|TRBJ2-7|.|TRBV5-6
TGTGCCAGCAGTTACGGGACAACTTACGAGCAGTACTTC
CASSYGTTYEQYF
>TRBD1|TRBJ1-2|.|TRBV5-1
TGCGCCAGCAGCTTGGGGGACAGGGGTTATGGCTACACCTTC
CASSLGDRGYGYTF
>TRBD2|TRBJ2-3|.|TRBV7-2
TGTGCCAGCAGCTTCCGTGAGGGCGGGAGTCTGTATTTT
CASSFREGGSLYF
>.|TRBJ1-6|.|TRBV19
TGTGCCAGTAGTATTATCGTCGGGGGTTTAGAGAATTCACCCCTCCACTTT
CASSIIVGGLENSPLHF
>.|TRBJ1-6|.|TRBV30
TGTGCCTGGAGTGTCAGGGGATCCTCACCCCTCCACTTT
CAWSVRGSSPLHF
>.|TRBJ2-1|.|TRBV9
TGTGCCAGCAGCGTCGACAGGACCTACAATGAGCAGTTCTTC
CASSVDRTYNEQFF
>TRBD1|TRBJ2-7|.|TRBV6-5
TGTGCCAGCAGAAGACAGGGGAATAACGAGCAGTACTTC
CASRRQGNNEQYF
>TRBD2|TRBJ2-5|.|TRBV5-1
TGCGCCAGCAGCTTGTCGGGGACTAGCGGGAGGCCGGGGTACCAAGAGACCCAGTACTTC
CASSLSGTSGRPGYQETQYF
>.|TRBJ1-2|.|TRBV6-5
TGTGCCAGCAGCTACGACAGAAACTATGGCTACACCTTC
CASSYDRNYGYTF
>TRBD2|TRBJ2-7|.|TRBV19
TGTGCCAGTGGCCGGACTAGCGGGACCTACGAGCAGTACTTC
CASGRTSGTYEQYF
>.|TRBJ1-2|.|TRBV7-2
TGTGCCAGCAGCTTAGTGGTACAGACACCTTTCTATGGCTACACCTTC
CASSLVVQTPFYGYTF
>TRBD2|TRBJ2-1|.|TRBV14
TGTGCCAGCAGCCAATCCACAGGACTAGCGGGATTGTCAAGTGAGCAGTTCTTC
CASSQSTGLAGLSSEQFF
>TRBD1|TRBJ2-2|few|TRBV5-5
TGTGCCAGCAGCTTCTCGGGACAGGGTTTAGCCACCGGGGAGCTGTTTTTT
CASSFSGQGLATGELFF
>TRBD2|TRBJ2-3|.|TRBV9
TGTGCCAGCTATCACGGGACTAGCGGGATGTCTAGCACAGATACGCAGTATTTT
CASYHGTSGMSSTDTQYF
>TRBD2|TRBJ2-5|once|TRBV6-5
TGTGCCAGCAGTCTAGCGGGAGATCCCCCGGGGACCCAGTACTTC
CASSLAGDPPGTQYF
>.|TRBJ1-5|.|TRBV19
TGTGCCAGTAGTAGTCACGGACTGGCGGGCAATCAGCCCCAGCATTTT
CASSSHGLAGNQPQHF
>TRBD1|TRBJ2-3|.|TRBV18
TGTGCCAGCTCGAGGGACAGACCAGGCACAGATACGCAGTATTTT
CASSRDRPGTDTQYF
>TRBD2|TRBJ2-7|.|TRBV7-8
TGTGCCAGCAGCTTCCGCGGGGGACGCGGCTCCTACGAGCAGTACTTC
CASSFRGGRGSYEQYF
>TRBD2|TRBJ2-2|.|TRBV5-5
TGTGCCAGCAGCTCAGGACTAGCGGAGTACCCCGGGGAGCTGTTTTTT
CASSSGLAEYPGELFF
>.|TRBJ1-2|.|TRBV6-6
TGTGCCAGCAGTACCAGGCAGGGCTCTGGCTACACCTTC
CASSTRQGSGYTF
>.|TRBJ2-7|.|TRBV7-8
TGTGCCAGCAGCTCGGGTTCCGAGTACGAGCAGTACTTC
CASSSGSEYEQYF
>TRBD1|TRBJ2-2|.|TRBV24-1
TGTGCCACCAGTGATCCGACAGGGAAGACCGGGGAGCTGTTTTTT
CATSDPTGKTGELFF
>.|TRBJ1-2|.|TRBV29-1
TGCAGCGTTGACGTGGGGGCAAGTTATGGCTACACCTTC
CSVDVGASYGYTF
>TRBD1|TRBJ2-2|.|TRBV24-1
TGTGCCACCAGCCTTGGACAGGGAAAGAACACCGGGGAGCTGTTTTTT
CATSLGQGKNTGELFF
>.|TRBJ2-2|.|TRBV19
TGTGCCAGTAAAAGGGACACTGATTACACCGGGGAGCTGTTTTTT
CASKRDTDYTGELFF
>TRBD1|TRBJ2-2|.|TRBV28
TGTGCCAGCAGCGCGACAGGGGGACCCGGGGAGCTGTTTTTT
CASSATGGPGELFF
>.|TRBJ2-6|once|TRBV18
TGTGCCAGCTCACCATTCGCGGCCACCTCTGGGGCCAACGTCCTGACTTTC
CASSPFAATSGANVLTF
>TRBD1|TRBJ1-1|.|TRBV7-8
TGTGCCAGCAGATTTCAGGGGGGCGGTTTAGCTTTCTTT
CASRFQGGGLAFF
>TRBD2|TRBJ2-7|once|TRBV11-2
TGTGCCAGCAGCTTAGCCCAAGCTGTGGGTAGCGGGTACGAGCAGTACTTC
CASSLAQAVGSGYEQYF
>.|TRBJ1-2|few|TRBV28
TGTGCCAGCAGTTTATCGCTCCGGCGGGCCTATGGCTACACCTTC
CASSLSLRRAYGYTF
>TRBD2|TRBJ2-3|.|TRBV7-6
TGTGCCAGCAGCTTAGAACCTAGCGGGAGCCATACGCAGTATTTT
CASSLEPSGSHTQYF